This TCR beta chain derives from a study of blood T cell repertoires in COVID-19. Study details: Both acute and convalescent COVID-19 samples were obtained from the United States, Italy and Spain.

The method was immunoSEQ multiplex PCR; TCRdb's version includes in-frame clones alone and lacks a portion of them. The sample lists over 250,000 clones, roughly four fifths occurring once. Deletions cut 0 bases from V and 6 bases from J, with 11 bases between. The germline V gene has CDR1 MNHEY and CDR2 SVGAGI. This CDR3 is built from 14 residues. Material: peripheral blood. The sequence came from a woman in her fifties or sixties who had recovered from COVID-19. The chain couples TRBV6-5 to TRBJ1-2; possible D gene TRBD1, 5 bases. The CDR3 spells CASSYSSQGNGYTF. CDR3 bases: TGTGCCAGCAGTTACTCGTCCCAGGGAAATGGCTACACCTTC.